This T cell receptor beta chain was sequenced during a study of response to subunit inactivated influenza vaccine. A single record per CDR3 protein comes from TCRdb applying MiXCR to the RT-PCR reads. Among about 480,000 distinct CDR3 sequences listed, roughly 9.8% were seen once. The CDR3 covers 13 residues. The ends were cut back, 4 bases at V and 4 bases at J, with 10 bases in the middle. Per the germline V gene, CDR1 is MNHNS and CDR2 is SASEGT. In its sample, this clonotype was seen a few times. The antigen remains unidentified. Points from the study as a whole: Authors proposed each seasonal influenza vaccination draws in few new T cells.

The sequence came from a man aged 50-59 years who received an inactivated influenza vaccine. This chain connects TRBV6-1 to TRBJ1-2; D remains ambiguous. The specimen was PBMCs from blood, collected 45 days after vaccination. CDR3 protein: CASSGRLGYGYTF. The CDR3 DNA reads as TGTGCCAGCAGTGGTCGCTTGGGCTATGGCTACACCTTC.